The source of this T cell receptor (beta chain) is a study of T-cell memory formation after mild COVID-19. Study details: TCR clusters were mostly donor specific.

This clonotype was observed a handful of times. Its specificity is unknown. MiXCR, applied by TCRdb to the 5' RACE reads, yields one record per CDR3 protein. Of about half a million distinct CDR3 sequences in the sample, around a sixth were seen once. Study observations and caveats: Pre-infection memory showed some responding clones, and this suggested that cross-reactive memory joined. Shrinking CD4+ clones resided mostly in CM and EM, and CD8+ ones in EMRA.

The sequence was obtained from an adult woman who had mild COVID-19 (a few samples of this study predate the infection). Cell type and time point are not known. Input material: PBMCs or a T cell subset sorted from them (not recorded which).

DNA of the CDR3: TGCGCCAGCAACTTCGGGAGGGTTCAAGAGACCCAGTACTTC. This gives the protein CASNFGRVQETQYF. The V and J genes are TRBV5-1 and TRBJ2-5, with TRBD2 matching over 8 bases. V gave up 6 bases and J gave up 2 bases; unmatched junction bases: 6. Germline values: CDR1 SGHRS, CDR2 YFSETQ. The CDR3 covers 14 residues.